Following are 4 T cell receptor beta chains from one sample sequenced in a study of CD8 T cells in ankylosing spondylitis. MiXCR was run by TCRdb on the 5' RACE reads, yielding one entry per CDR3 protein. The data contain roughly 350,000 distinct CDR3 sequences, 7% to 9% of them singletons. Study-level results: A TCR beta motif of 7 to 9 highly homologous variants seemed to mark ankylosing spondylitis blood.

Antigens for these TCRs are unknown. Sequencing used blood, either unsorted or a sorted T cell fraction (not recorded which). The receptors originated from a male donor with ankylosing spondylitis.

The rearrangement links TRBV5-1 to TRBJ2-7; 10 bases are a match to TRBD2. CDR3 length: 15 residues. CDR1 and CDR2 from the germline V gene are SGHRS and YFSETQ. The trim removed 4 bases at V and 4 bases at J, leaving 8 bases unmatched. The CDR3 here is CASSAPETSGYEQYF. DNA for the CDR3: TGCGCCAGCAGCGCCCCCGAGACTAGCGGGTACGAGCAGTACTTC.

This clonotype was seen only a few times. V and J are TRBV11-2 and TRBJ2-7; D remains unclear. There are 15 residues in the CDR3. Germline V CDR1 and CDR2: SGHAT, FQNNGV. Trimming took off 3 bases at V and 2 bases at J, with 14 bases between the two ends. The CDR3, as DNA: TGTGCCAGCAGCTTTCCCTCCTACGACACCTACGAGCAGTACTTC. Its protein product is CASSFPSYDTYEQYF.

The genes are TRBV20-1 and TRBJ2-7; 11 bases are shared with TRBD2. The V and J ends lost 6 bases and 3 bases, in that order; junction bases with no gene match: 7. The CDR3 spans 14 residues. Germline V gene sequence: CDR1 DFQATT, CDR2 SNEGSKA (reference sequence). DNA of the CDR3: TGCAGTGCCCGAGGAGGACTAGCGGGCTACGAGCAGTACTTC. Amino acids: CSARGGLAGYEQYF.

This clonotype has at least ten counts. The V gene is TRBV5-6, the J gene TRBJ2-2, with D hard to call. The CDR3 consists of 12 residues. V was trimmed by 2 bases and J by 4 bases, leaving 3 bases between them. The germline gives CDR1 SGHDT, CDR2 YYEEEE. CDR3 residues: CASSFGTGELFF. CDR3 nucleotides: TGTGCCAGCAGCTTTGGCACCGGGGAGCTGTTTTTT.